This is a list of T cell receptor beta chains from one sample in a study of control samples from healthy donors and cancer patients. TCRdb's copy holds only in-frame clones and misses some; the assay was immunoSEQ multiplex PCR. Among more than 150,000 clones listed, approximately 92% were seen once. The sample consisted of blood. The source of these receptors is a man younger than 35 in good health. Both conserved end residues are part of each CDR3. A D gene is named only where the DNA matches it firmly. Clone size is given for some rows only: seen once, a few or many times, or a class if the clone is expanded.

v_gene	d_gene	abundance	j_gene	CDR3aa	CDR3nt
TRBV2	.	.	TRBJ2-1	CASSERRGGYNEQFF	TGTGCCAGCAGTGAAAGAAGGGGGGGCTACAATGAGCAGTTCTTC
TRBV28	.	.	TRBJ1-2	CASSQTGVGVYGYTF	TGTGCCAGCAGTCAAACGGGGGTGGGGGTCTATGGCTACACCTTC
TRBV6-5	.	.	TRBJ1-5	CASSPGINQPQHF	TGTGCCAGCAGCCCAGGAATCAATCAGCCCCAGCATTTT
TRBV2	.	.	TRBJ1-5	CASSEAGKSNQPQHF	TGTGCCAGCAGTGAAGCAGGGAAGTCAAATCAGCCCCAGCATTTT
TRBV19	.	.	TRBJ2-4	CASSMSGVKNIQYF	TGTGCCAGTAGTATGTCGGGGGTCAAAAACATTCAGTACTTC
TRBV5-6	.	.	TRBJ2-2	CASSPSNTGELFF	TGTGCCAGCAGCCCATCAAACACCGGGGAGCTGTTTTTT
TRBV24-1	.	few	TRBJ1-2	CATIGRGYTF	TGTGCCACCATAGGCCGCGGCTACACCTTC
TRBV2	TRBD1	.	TRBJ1-5	CASSSQGAYYNQPQHF	TGTGCCAGCAGTTCTCAGGGGGCCTACTATAATCAGCCCCAGCATTTT
TRBV2	TRBD2	few	TRBJ2-3	CASSEIRYRASGGADTQYF	TGTGCCAGCAGTGAAATACGATATCGTGCTAGCGGGGGGGCCGATACGCAGTATTTT
TRBV10-1	.	.	TRBJ2-1	CASSESFGNEQFF	TGCGCCAGCAGTGAGTCGTTTGGGAATGAGCAGTTCTTC
TRBV3-1/TRBV3-2	TRBD2	once	TRBJ2-7	CASNSRGANGEQYF	TGTGCCAGCAACTCGCGGGGGGCGAACGGCGAGCAGTACTTC
TRBV21-1	.	.	TRBJ2-7	CASSKALFGAGYPYEQYF	TGTGCCAGCAGCAAAGCGCTTTTCGGGGCAGGTTATCCCTACGAGCAGTACTTC
TRBV19	.	.	TRBJ1-5	CASSIDLRNQPQHF	TGTGCCAGTAGTATAGATCTCAGGAATCAGCCCCAGCATTTT
TRBV5-1	TRBD1	.	TRBJ1-4	CASRLTGTVDEKLFF	TGCGCCAGCAGGCTTACCGGGACAGTGGATGAAAAACTGTTTTTT
TRBV6-5	.	.	TRBJ1-1	CASSYKGDTEAFF	TGTGCCAGCAGTTACAAAGGTGACACTGAAGCTTTCTTT
TRBV2	TRBD2	.	TRBJ2-3	CASTRGADTQYF	TGTGCCAGCACCCGGGGGGCAGATACGCAGTATTTT
TRBV28	TRBD1	few	TRBJ1-1	CASAGGNTEAFF	TGTGCCAGCGCAGGGGGGAACACTGAAGCTTTCTTT
TRBV10-2	TRBD1	.	TRBJ2-2	CASSEGTGWTGELFF	TGCGCCAGCAGTGAAGGGACAGGGTGGACCGGGGAGCTGTTTTTT
TRBV5-1	.	.	TRBJ2-2	CASSLVGGGGGELFF	TGCGCCAGCAGCTTGGTTGGCGGGGGCGGCGGGGAGCTGTTTTTT
TRBV10-3	.	.	TRBJ1-4	CAISPGQGKSTNEKLFF	TGTGCCATCTCCCCCGGCCAGGGTAAATCAACTAATGAAAAACTGTTTTTT
TRBV7-9	TRBD1	.	TRBJ1-4	CASSLNVQGAEKLFF	TGTGCCAGCAGCTTAAATGTACAGGGGGCTGAAAAACTGTTTTTT
TRBV7-9	TRBD1	.	TRBJ1-2	CASSFQGTGGSGYTF	TGTGCCAGCAGCTTCCAGGGGACAGGGGGCAGTGGCTACACCTTC
TRBV30	.	.	TRBJ2-1	CAWSLGRGLDNEQFF	TGTGCCTGGAGCCTAGGACGTGGTTTAGACAATGAGCAGTTCTTC
TRBV7-8	.	.	TRBJ2-1	CASSLGYGPSSYNEQFF	TGTGCCAGCAGCTTAGGATACGGGCCGAGCTCCTACAATGAGCAGTTCTTC
TRBV3-1/TRBV3-2	TRBD2	.	TRBJ2-7	CASSQDITSGSYEQYF	TGTGCCAGCAGCCAGGACATTACTAGCGGGTCCTACGAGCAGTACTTC
TRBV5-5	.	.	TRBJ1-4	CASSLAQVEKLFF	TGTGCCAGCAGCTTGGCACAGGTTGAAAAACTGTTTTTT
TRBV6-5	.	.	TRBJ1-4	CASSYLRFPGEKLFF	TGTGCCAGCAGTTACCTGCGATTCCCGGGCGAAAAACTGTTTTTT
TRBV6-5	.	.	TRBJ2-2	CASKWRGTGELFF	TGTGCCAGCAAGTGGAGAGGCACCGGGGAGCTGTTTTTT
TRBV9	.	once	TRBJ2-6	CASSPRSGSGANVLTF	TGTGCCAGCAGCCCCCGGTCGGGCTCTGGGGCCAACGTCCTGACTTTC
TRBV15	TRBD2	once	TRBJ2-5	CATSRPQRLAGYQETQYF	TGTGCCACCAGCAGACCCCAACGACTAGCGGGGTACCAAGAGACCCAGTACTTC
TRBV28	TRBD1	.	TRBJ1-6	CASSTIQGWNSPLHF	TGTGCCAGCAGCACCATACAGGGGTGGAATTCACCCCTCCACTTT
TRBV24-1	.	.	TRBJ2-7	CATSDPTKGEISEQYF	TGTGCCACCAGTGATCCGACTAAGGGGGAGATATCCGAGCAGTACTTC
TRBV18	.	.	TRBJ1-2	CASSPPSRGGNGYTF	TGTGCCAGCTCACCACCTAGCAGGGGTGGTAATGGCTACACCTTC
TRBV10-2	.	.	TRBJ1-4	CASKGVEGEKLFF	TGCGCCAGCAAGGGGGTTGAGGGTGAAAAACTGTTTTTT
TRBV9	.	.	TRBJ2-6	CASSVEGQSSGANVLTF	TGTGCCAGCAGCGTAGAGGGCCAGAGCTCTGGGGCCAACGTCCTGACTTTC
TRBV30	TRBD1	.	TRBJ2-7	CAWSVGGTGAEEQYF	TGTGCCTGGAGTGTCGGCGGGACAGGGGCGGAGGAGCAGTACTTC
TRBV29-1	.	.	TRBJ1-1	CSVVSGEPAFF	TGCAGCGTTGTATCAGGGGAGCCAGCTTTCTTT
TRBV5-6	.	.	TRBJ2-5	CASSSPRQGGETQYF	TGTGCCAGCAGCTCTCCCCGACAGGGAGGAGAGACCCAGTACTTC
TRBV6-1	TRBD1	.	TRBJ2-7	CASSEGGGQGYEQYF	TGTGCCAGCAGTGAAGGGGGGGGACAGGGATACGAGCAGTACTTC
TRBV5-1	.	.	TRBJ1-5	CASAPGHSNQPQHF	TGCGCCAGCGCACCGGGACATAGCAATCAGCCCCAGCATTTT
TRBV3-1/TRBV3-2	.	.	TRBJ1-2	CASSQATGTNGYTF	TGTGCCAGCAGCCAAGCCACAGGGACCAATGGCTACACCTTC
TRBV27	TRBD2	.	TRBJ2-3	CASSLSWTSGDTQYF	TGTGCCAGCAGCCTATCGTGGACTAGCGGAGATACGCAGTATTTT
TRBV18	TRBD1	.	TRBJ1-6	CASSLTGVDNSPLHF	TGTGCCAGCTCACTCACAGGGGTAGATAATTCACCCCTCCACTTT
TRBV5-1	.	.	TRBJ1-3	CASRRGTFENTIYF	TGCGCCAGCAGGAGGGGGACCTTCGAGAACACCATATATTTT
TRBV5-6	TRBD1	.	TRBJ2-7	CASSLPGGLGEQYF	TGTGCCAGCAGCCTTCCAGGGGGTTTGGGTGAGCAGTACTTC
TRBV15	.	.	TRBJ1-5	CATSPWGGEGRPQHF	TGTGCCACCAGCCCCTGGGGGGGGGAGGGAAGGCCCCAGCATTTT
TRBV5-6	TRBD1	.	TRBJ2-5	CASSFDRGRQETQYF	TGTGCCAGCAGCTTTGACAGGGGTCGCCAAGAGACCCAGTACTTC
TRBV15	.	.	TRBJ2-1	CATSRAQSSYNEQFF	TGTGCCACCAGCAGAGCCCAGAGCTCCTACAATGAGCAGTTCTTC
TRBV6-5	.	.	TRBJ1-4	CASSYAGDNEKLFF	TGTGCCAGCAGTTATGCAGGGGATAATGAAAAACTGTTTTTT
TRBV3-1/TRBV3-2	TRBD1	.	TRBJ2-1	CASSQDRGYEQFF	TGTGCCAGCAGCCAGGACAGGGGATATGAGCAGTTCTTC
TRBV6-5	.	.	TRBJ2-2	CASRPPAANPGELFF	TGTGCCAGCAGACCTCCAGCGGCTAATCCCGGGGAGCTGTTTTTT
TRBV28	TRBD1	.	TRBJ1-5	CASTLGQGAYQPQHF	TGTGCCAGCACCCTAGGGCAGGGGGCTTATCAGCCCCAGCATTTT
TRBV6-1	.	.	TRBJ2-5	CASSEAPYQETQYF	TGTGCCAGCAGTGAAGCACCGTACCAAGAGACCCAGTACTTC
TRBV19	.	.	TRBJ2-7	CASKGRDHEQYF	TGTGCCAGTAAGGGCAGGGACCACGAGCAGTACTTC